This entry describes one T cell receptor beta chain. Its antigen is as yet unknown. PCR employed 60 Vbeta and 13 Jbeta primers. Produced via immunoSEQ multiplex PCR; TCRdb's table is partial and in-frame only. Recorded here are tens of thousands of clones; the top ten clones represent 6.2%. The record originates from a study of cytomegalovirus exposure and HLA in healthy donors. Study findings and constraints: One variant, a missense change in DCLRE1C, was linked in a later analysis to TCR beta V- and J-gene trimming.

This receptor was taken from a man aged 25-45 years in good health and CMV-seronegative. Sequencing was performed on PBMCs.

CDR3 region: CASSPQGSSGNTIYF. CDR3 sequence (DNA): TGTGCCAGCAGCCCACAGGGGAGTTCTGGAAACACCATATATTTT. The genes are TRBV7-8 and TRBJ1-3, with 7 bases fitting TRBD1. The germline gives CDR1 SGHVS, CDR2 FQNEAQ. CDR3 size: 15 residues. The trim removed 5 bases at V and 1 base at J, leaving 5 bases unmatched.